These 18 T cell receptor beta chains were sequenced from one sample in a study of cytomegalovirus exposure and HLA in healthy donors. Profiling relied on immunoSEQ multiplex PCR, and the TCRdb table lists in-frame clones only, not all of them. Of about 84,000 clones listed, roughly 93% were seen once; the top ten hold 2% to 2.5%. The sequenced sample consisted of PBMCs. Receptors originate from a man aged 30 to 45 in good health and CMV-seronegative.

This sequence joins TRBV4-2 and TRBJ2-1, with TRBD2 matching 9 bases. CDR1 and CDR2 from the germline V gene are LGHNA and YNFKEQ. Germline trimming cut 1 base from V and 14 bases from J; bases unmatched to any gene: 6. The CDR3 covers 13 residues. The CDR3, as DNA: TGTGCCAGCAGCCAAGCTGAGAGGACTAGCGAGTTCTTC. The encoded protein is CASSQAERTSEFF.

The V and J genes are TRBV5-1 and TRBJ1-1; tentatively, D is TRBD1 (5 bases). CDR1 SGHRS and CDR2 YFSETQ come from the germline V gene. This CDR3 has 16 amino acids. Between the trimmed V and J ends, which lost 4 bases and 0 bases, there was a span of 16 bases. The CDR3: CASSARQSLMNTEAFF. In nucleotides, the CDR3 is TGCGCCAGCAGCGCGAGACAGAGCCTTATGAACACTGAAGCTTTCTTT.

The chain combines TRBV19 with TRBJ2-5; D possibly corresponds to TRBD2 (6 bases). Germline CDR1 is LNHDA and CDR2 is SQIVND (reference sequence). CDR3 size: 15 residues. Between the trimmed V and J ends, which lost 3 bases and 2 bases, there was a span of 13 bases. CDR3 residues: CASSISLGGQETQYF. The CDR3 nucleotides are TGTGCCAGTAGTATCTCACTTGGAGGGCAAGAGACCCAGTACTTC.

CDR3 residues: CASSQPGQGITGELFF. The CDR3, as DNA: TGTGCCAGCAGCCAACCGGGACAGGGAATCACCGGGGAGCTGTTTTTT. The V call is TRBV14, the J call TRBJ2-2; 9 nucleotides match TRBD1. The germline V gene encodes CDR1 SGHDN and CDR2 FVKESK. V dropped 2 bases and J dropped 4; count of bases not matched to a gene: 5. The length of the CDR3 is 16 residues.

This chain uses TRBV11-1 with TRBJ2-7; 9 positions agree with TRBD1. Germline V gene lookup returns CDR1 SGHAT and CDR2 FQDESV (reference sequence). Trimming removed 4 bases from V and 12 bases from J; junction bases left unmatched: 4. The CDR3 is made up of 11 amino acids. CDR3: CASSSGTGTYF. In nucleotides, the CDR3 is TGTGCCAGCAGCTCAGGGACAGGGACGTACTTC.

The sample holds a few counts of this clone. CDR3 in amino acids: CASSDDSLSNQPQHF. Written as DNA, the CDR3 is TGTGCCAGCAGTGATGACAGTCTAAGCAATCAGCCCCAGCATTTT. This chain uses TRBV2 with TRBJ1-5; maybe TRBD1 (5 bases). The CDR3 is 15 amino acids. Between the trimmed V and J ends, which lost 3 bases and 1 base, there was a span of 10 bases. Germline V gene data show CDR1 as SNHLY and CDR2 as FYNNEI.

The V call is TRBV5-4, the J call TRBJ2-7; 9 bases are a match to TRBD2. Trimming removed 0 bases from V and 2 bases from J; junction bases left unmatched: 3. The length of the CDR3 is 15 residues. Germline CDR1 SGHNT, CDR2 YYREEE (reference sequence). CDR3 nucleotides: TGTGCCAGCAGCTTGGTGCGGGAGGGCCCCTACGAGCAGTACTTC. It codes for CASSLVREGPYEQYF.

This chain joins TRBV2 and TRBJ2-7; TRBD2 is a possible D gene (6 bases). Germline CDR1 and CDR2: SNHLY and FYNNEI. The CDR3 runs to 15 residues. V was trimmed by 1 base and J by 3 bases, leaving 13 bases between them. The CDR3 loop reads CASSEEEGIDYEQYF. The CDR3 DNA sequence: TGTGCCAGCAGTGAAGAGGAGGGGATAGACTACGAGCAGTACTTC.

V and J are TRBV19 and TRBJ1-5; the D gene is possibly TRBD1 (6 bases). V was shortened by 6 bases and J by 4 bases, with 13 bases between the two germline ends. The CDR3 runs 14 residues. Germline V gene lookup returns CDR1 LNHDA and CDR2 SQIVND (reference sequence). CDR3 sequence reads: CASRNRVENQPQHF. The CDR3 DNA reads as TGTGCCAGTAGGAACAGGGTCGAAAATCAGCCCCAGCATTTT.

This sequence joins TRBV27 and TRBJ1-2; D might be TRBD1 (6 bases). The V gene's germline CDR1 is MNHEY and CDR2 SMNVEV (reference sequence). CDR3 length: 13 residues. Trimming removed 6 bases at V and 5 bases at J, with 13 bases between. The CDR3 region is CASSRGGGYGYTF. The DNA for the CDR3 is TGTGCCAGCAGCCGAGGGGGTGGTTATGGCTACACCTTC.

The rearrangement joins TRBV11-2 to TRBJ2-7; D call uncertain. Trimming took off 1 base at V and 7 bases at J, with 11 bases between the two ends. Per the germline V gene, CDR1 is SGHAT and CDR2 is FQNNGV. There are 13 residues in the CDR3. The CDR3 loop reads CASSLVPAREQYF. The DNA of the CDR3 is TGTGCCAGCAGCTTAGTACCGGCCAGGGAGCAGTACTTC. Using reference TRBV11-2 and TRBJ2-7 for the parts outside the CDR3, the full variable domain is EAGVAQSPRYKIIEKRQSVAFWCNPISGHATLYWYQQILGQGPKLLIQFQNNGVVDDSQLPKDRFSAERLKGVDSTLKIQPAKLEDSAVYLCASSLVPAREQYFGPGTRLTVT.

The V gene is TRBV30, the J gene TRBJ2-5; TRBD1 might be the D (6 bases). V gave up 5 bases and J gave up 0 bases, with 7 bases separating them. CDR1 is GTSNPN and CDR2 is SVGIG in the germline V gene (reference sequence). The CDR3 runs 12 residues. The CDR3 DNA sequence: TGTGCCTGGGGACAGAACCAAGAGACCCAGTACTTC. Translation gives CAWGQNQETQYF.

This chain's CDR3 is CASSPSQGANEQFF. Here the CDR3 DNA reads TGTGCCAGCTCACCCTCCCAGGGGGCGAATGAGCAGTTCTTC. The rearrangement uses TRBV18 and TRBJ2-1; 8 nucleotides agree with TRBD1. This CDR3 is 14 amino acids long. J lost 7 bases, V lost 3 bases, and 5 bases had no gene match. Germline V lookup: CDR1 KGHSH, CDR2 LQKENI.

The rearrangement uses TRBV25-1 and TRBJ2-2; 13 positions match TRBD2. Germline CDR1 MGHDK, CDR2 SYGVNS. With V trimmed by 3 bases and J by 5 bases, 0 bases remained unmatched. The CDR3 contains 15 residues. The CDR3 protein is CASSEGLAGTGELFF. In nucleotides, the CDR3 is TGTGCCAGCAGTGAGGGACTAGCGGGAACCGGGGAGCTGTTTTTT.

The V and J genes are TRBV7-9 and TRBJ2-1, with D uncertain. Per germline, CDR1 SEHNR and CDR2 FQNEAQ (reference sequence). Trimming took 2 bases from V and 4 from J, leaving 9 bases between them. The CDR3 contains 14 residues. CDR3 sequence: CASSLSENYNEQFF. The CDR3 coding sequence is TGTGCCAGCAGCTTATCTGAGAATTACAATGAGCAGTTCTTC.

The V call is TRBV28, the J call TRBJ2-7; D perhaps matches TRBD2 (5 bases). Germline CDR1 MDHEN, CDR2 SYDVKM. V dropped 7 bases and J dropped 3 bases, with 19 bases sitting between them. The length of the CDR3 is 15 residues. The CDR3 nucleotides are TGTGCCAGCAATCCCTCGGGGATTGGGCTCTACGAGCAGTACTTC. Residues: CASNPSGIGLYEQYF.

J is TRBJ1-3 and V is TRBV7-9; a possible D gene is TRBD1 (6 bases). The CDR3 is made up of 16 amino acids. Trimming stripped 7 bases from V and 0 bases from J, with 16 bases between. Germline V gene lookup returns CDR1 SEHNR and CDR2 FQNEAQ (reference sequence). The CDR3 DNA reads TGTGCCAGCACCACCGGACAGCGTTACTCTGGAAACACCATATATTTT. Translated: CASTTGQRYSGNTIYF.

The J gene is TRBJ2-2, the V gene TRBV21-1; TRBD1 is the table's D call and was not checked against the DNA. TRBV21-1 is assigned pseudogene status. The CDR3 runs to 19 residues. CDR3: CASSKEHQFGHSPDGELFF. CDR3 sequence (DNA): TGTGCCAGCAGCAAAGAGCATCAATTTGGGCATAGTCCTGACGGGGAGCTGTTTTTT.